One sample yielded the 28 T cell receptor beta chains listed below, sequenced in a study of vaccination and CD4 T cells after COVID-19. Treatment indicated: roughly 10-day PBMC culture with coronavirus spike peptide pools or control peptides (ViraFEST assay). Sequenced with the Oncomine TCR Beta short-read assay was DNA taken from cultured CD4+ T cells. TCRdb redid the calling of the PCR reads with MiXCR, one entry per CDR3 protein. The repertoire holds 13,000 or so distinct CDR3 sequences, with 25% to 30% as singletons. These receptors' antigens are unknown. Sequencing input: CD4+ T cells from blood, cultured in vitro. The origin of the receptors is a human donor who had recovered from COVID-19.

This chain links TRBV9 with TRBJ1-4; D might be TRBD1 (5 bases). Trimming left V 0 bases short and J 7 bases short, with 16 bases between. The germline CDR1 and CDR2 sequences are SGDLS and YYNGEE. The CDR3 is made up of 16 amino acids. The CDR3 reads CASSVGRRGDSEKLFF. The CDR3 DNA is TGTGCCAGCAGCGTAGGGCGGCGAGGGGATAGTGAAAAACTGTTTTTT.

This clonotype has more than one count but fewer than ten. An end of the junction does not agree with germline; a read error may underlie this. CDR3 region: CASSLGGQGLGADF. DNA of the CDR3: TGTGCCAGCAGCTTAGGGGGACAGGGACTGGGGGCGGACTTC. The chain has TRBV11-3 and TRBJ2-4; 9 bases line up with TRBD1. This CDR3 region has 14 residues. Germline values: CDR1 SGHNT, CDR2 YENEEA.

There are a few counts of this clonotype. This chain connects TRBV27 to TRBJ1-5, with 9 bases that match TRBD1. Trimming at V came to 8 bases and at J to 2 bases, leaving 7 bases not matched to a gene. The CDR3 contains 15 residues. Germline assignment: CDR1 MNHEY and CDR2 SMNVEV (reference sequence). The CDR3 sequence: CASRLQGAGNQPQHF. CDR3 sequence (DNA): TGTGCCAGCCGCTTACAGGGGGCCGGCAATCAGCCCCAGCATTTT.

This clonotype was counted only a few times. The rearrangement uses TRBV5-4 and TRBJ2-3; D is possibly TRBD2 (7 bases). The V gene lost 5 bases and the J gene lost 0 bases, with 16 bases spanning the gap. CDR1 and CDR2 (germline): SGHNT, YYREEE (reference sequence). This CDR3 is built from 16 residues. This CDR3 reads CASRTSVQGSTDTQYF. The DNA for the CDR3 is TGTGCCAGCAGAACTAGCGTACAGGGCAGCACAGATACGCAGTATTTT.

The chain combines TRBV20-1 with TRBJ2-7; D remains ambiguous. Germline V gene data show CDR1 as DFQATT and CDR2 as SNEGSKA (reference sequence). V was pared by 0 bases and J by 6 bases, with 18 bases between. The CDR3 is made up of 15 amino acids. The CDR3 nucleotides read TGCAGTGCTAGAGATCCGTCCACCTTAACCCTCGAGCAGTACTTC. Translated: CSARDPSTLTLEQYF.

The chain couples TRBV19 to TRBJ2-2; 7 bases match TRBD2. The V and J ends lost 8 bases and 0 bases, in that order; junction bases with no gene match: 15. CDR3 length: 18 amino acids. CDR1 and CDR2 from the germline V gene are LNHDA and SQIVND (reference sequence). The CDR3 nucleotides are TGTGCCAGTGACCCGGGGGGAGGGCTGAACGCGAACACCGGGGAGCTGTTTTTT. Protein: CASDPGGGLNANTGELFF.

The chain combines TRBV24-1 with TRBJ2-5; no firm D call. The V end lost 5 bases, the J end lost 3 bases, and 12 bases lay between the germline ends. In germline, CDR1 is KGHDR, CDR2 SFDVKD. The CDR3 is 14 amino acids. CDR3: CATSGRSGEETQYF. CDR3 DNA: TGTGCCACCAGTGGGCGGTCGGGCGAAGAGACCCAGTACTTC.

This clonotype has a handful of counts. The chain has TRBV7-8 and TRBJ2-1; 13 positions match TRBD2. This CDR3 region has 16 residues. Germline CDR1 reads SGHVS; CDR2 reads FQNEAQ. After removal of 5 bases from V and 5 bases from J, the junction contained 6 bases not matched to a gene. Written as DNA, the CDR3 is TGTGCCAGCAGCACCCGAGGACTAGCGGGGGACAATGAGCAGTTCTTC. Translation gives CASSTRGLAGDNEQFF.

V and J are TRBV4-1 and TRBJ1-2; D uncertain. V gave up 5 bases and J gave up 8 bases, with 15 bases separating them. CDR1 and CDR2 (germline): MGHRA, YSYEKL. CDR3 length equals 13 residues. Written as DNA, the CDR3 is TGCGCCAGCAGCTCTCCAGGAGTCTGGGGCTACACCTTC. Its translation is CASSSPGVWGYTF.

The chain has TRBV19 and TRBJ1-1, with a tentative D call TRBD1 (5 bases). The CDR3 runs to 15 residues. Germline V gene sequence: CDR1 LNHDA, CDR2 SQIVND (reference sequence). V gave up 5 bases and J gave up 0 bases, with 13 bases separating them. CDR3 sequence reads: CASSFQGNMNTEAFF. For the CDR3, the DNA is TGTGCCAGTAGTTTTCAGGGAAACATGAACACTGAAGCTTTCTTT.

The table lists this clonotype with a few counts. The rearrangement links TRBV4-1 to TRBJ1-2, with 7 nucleotides matching TRBD1. CDR3 length: 18 residues. V shed 1 base and J 2 bases; nucleotides not matched to a gene: 13. Germline CDR1 and CDR2: MGHRA and YSYEKL. CDR3 sequence reads: CASSQVFTGGQTNYGYTF. Here the CDR3 DNA reads TGCGCCAGCAGCCAAGTCTTTACGGGGGGACAGACGAACTATGGCTACACCTTC.

This clonotype appeared a few times. This chain uses TRBV2 with TRBJ1-1; the D gene is possibly TRBD1 (6 bases). The V and J ends lost 2 bases and 7 bases respectively, with 14 bases between them. From germline, CDR1 is SNHLY and CDR2 FYNNEI. CDR3 length equals 14 residues. The CDR3 loop reads CASSENGGAGEAFF. CDR3 coding DNA: TGTGCCAGCAGTGAAAACGGGGGCGCGGGTGAAGCTTTCTTT.

This chain connects TRBV9 to TRBJ2-2; TRBD1 matches at 7 bases. Trimming took 3 bases from V and 3 from J; bases not matched to a gene: 5. Germline CDR1 reads SGDLS; CDR2 reads YYNGEE. The CDR3 extends over 15 amino acids. The CDR3 DNA follows: TGTGCCAGCAGCGACGGGACAGCAGACACCGGGGAGCTGTTTTTT. It is translated as CASSDGTADTGELFF.

This chain links TRBV19 with TRBJ1-3; tentative D call: TRBD1 (5 bases). Germline V gene data show CDR1 as LNHDA and CDR2 as SQIVND (reference sequence). V lost 2 bases and J 0 bases, leaving 11 bases between the germline ends. This CDR3 is 16 amino acids long. CDR3 in amino acids: CASSITGRFSGNTIYF. The CDR3 bases are TGTGCCAGTAGTATAACGGGACGGTTCTCTGGAAACACCATATATTTT.

This clonotype has just a few counts. The chain employs TRBV6-1 and TRBJ2-7; TRBD1 matches 9 bases. The CDR3 runs 14 residues. Germline trimming cut 7 bases from V and 5 bases from J; bases unmatched to any gene: 9. Germline loops: CDR1 MNHNS, CDR2 SASEGT. In DNA form, the CDR3 reads TGTGCCAGCAATAGGGACAGGGAGGGCGACGAGCAGTACTTC. Protein: CASNRDREGDEQYF.

This clonotype was recorded a few times. The chain employs TRBV29-1 and TRBJ1-5; tentatively, D is TRBD1 (5 bases). The V gene's germline CDR1 is SQVTM and CDR2 ANQGSEA. The CDR3 is 12 residues long. V dropped 8 bases and J dropped 2 bases, with 10 bases sitting between them. The CDR3 spells CSIRDGNQPQHF. The CDR3 DNA is TGCAGCATCCGGGACGGCAATCAGCCCCAGCATTTT.

This clonotype is categorized as medium-sized. The J gene is TRBJ1-6, the V gene TRBV10-3, with D unresolved. CDR1 and CDR2 from the germline V gene are ENHRY and SYGVKD. The CDR3 is 16 residues long. Deletions cut 0 bases from V and 14 bases from J, with 20 bases between. The CDR3 is CAISESIAVPGSSLHF. CDR3 in DNA: TGTGCCATCAGTGAGTCGATTGCCGTCCCGGGTTCGTCCCTCCACTTT.

This clonotype occurred a few times. The V call is TRBV30, the J call TRBJ1-2; D unresolved. V was shortened by 3 bases and J by 2 bases, with 13 bases between the two germline ends. This CDR3 has 14 residues. The germline gives CDR1 GTSNPN, CDR2 SVGIG (reference sequence). The CDR3 spells CAWRGGGPNYGYTF. DNA for the CDR3: TGTGCCTGGAGGGGAGGTGGACCGAACTATGGCTACACCTTC.

This clonotype has just a few counts. The CDR3 bases are TGTGCCAGCAGCTTTTTCAAGGGGGCGGACACTGAAGCTTTCTTT. It yields the protein CASSFFKGADTEAFF. J is TRBJ1-1 and V is TRBV7-9; 7 nucleotides match TRBD1. The CDR3 runs 15 residues. After removal of 3 bases from V and 3 bases from J, the junction contained 7 bases not matched to a gene. In germline, CDR1 is SEHNR, CDR2 FQNEAQ (reference sequence).

This clonotype is judged medium-sized. The rearrangement joins TRBV7-9 to TRBJ2-7, with a tentative D call TRBD1 (6 bases). Germline V gene lookup returns CDR1 SEHNR and CDR2 FQNEAQ (reference sequence). The CDR3 contains 17 residues. The V and J ends lost 5 bases and 1 base respectively, with 21 bases between them. CDR3 in amino acids: CASSPRTGTRKSYEQYF. In DNA form, the CDR3 reads TGTGCCAGCAGCCCTCGAACCGGGACAAGGAAATCCTACGAGCAGTACTTC.

The table lists this clonotype with a few counts. The J gene is TRBJ1-5, the V gene TRBV4-1, with TRBD1 identical over 10 bases. Trimming at V came to 0 bases and at J to 5 bases, leaving 4 bases not matched to a gene. This CDR3 comprises 16 residues. Germline V gives CDR1 MGHRA, CDR2 YSYEKL. CDR3 in amino acids: CASSQEPGQGHQPQHF. For the CDR3, the DNA is TGCGCCAGCAGCCAAGAACCGGGACAGGGGCATCAGCCCCAGCATTTT.

This clonotype was detected only a few times. The V gene is TRBV7-2, the J gene TRBJ2-1; D may be TRBD1 (6 bases). The V end lost 1 base, the J end lost 0 bases, and 7 bases lay between the germline ends. CDR1 is SGHTA and CDR2 is FQGNSA in the germline V gene. CDR3 length: 15 amino acids. The CDR3 reads CASSLDRASYNEQFF. The CDR3 region has the DNA TGTGCCAGCAGCTTAGACAGGGCCTCCTACAATGAGCAGTTCTTC.

This clonotype turned up a few times. The V and J genes are TRBV5-1 and TRBJ2-1, with D tentatively TRBD1 (5 bases). This CDR3 has 14 residues. Trimming took off 2 bases at V and 6 bases at J, with 12 bases between the two ends. CDR1 is SGHRS and CDR2 is YFSETQ in the germline V gene. The CDR3 DNA sequence: TGCGCCAGCAGCTTTCAGGGCAGCCCCAATGAGCAGTTCTTC. It encodes CASSFQGSPNEQFF.

This clonotype is medium-sized. The rearrangement uses TRBV27 and TRBJ1-5, with D maybe TRBD1 (5 bases). This CDR3 is 13 amino acids long. From germline, CDR1 is MNHEY and CDR2 SMNVEV (reference sequence). V was pared by 2 bases and J by 5 bases, with 7 bases between. CDR3 DNA: TGTGCCAGCAGTTTAAGCAGGGATCAGCCCCAGCATTTT. Translating it yields CASSLSRDQPQHF.

The chain links TRBV15 to TRBJ2-5; TRBD2 matches 12 bases. V was clipped by 1 base and J by 5 bases; unmatched bases: 8. Germline-derived CDR1 and CDR2 are LNHNV and YYDKDF (reference sequence). This CDR3 has 17 amino acids. CDR3 in amino acids: CATSRGLAGAGEETQYF. The CDR3 coding sequence is TGTGCCACCAGCAGAGGACTAGCGGGGGCCGGGGAGGAGACCCAGTACTTC.

The chain combines TRBV20-1 with TRBJ2-3, with TRBD2 matching 10 bases. The germline gives CDR1 DFQATT, CDR2 SNEGSKA (reference sequence). The CDR3 is made up of 19 amino acids. J gave up 2 bases and V 7 bases, and 21 bases lay outside the gene matches. This CDR3 is CSVRRGSGGPGSSTDTQYF. The CDR3 coding sequence is TGCAGTGTCCGAAGGGGTAGCGGGGGGCCGGGATCCTCCACAGATACGCAGTATTTT.

The chain is built from TRBV20-1 and TRBJ1-4; a weak D match, TRBD1 (5 bases). Between the trimmed V and J ends, which lost 1 base and 4 bases, there was a span of 10 bases. Per germline, CDR1 DFQATT and CDR2 SNEGSKA (reference sequence). The CDR3 totals 14 residues. The CDR3 reads CSARGTRHNEKLFF. In nucleotides, the CDR3 is TGCAGTGCTAGAGGGACACGGCATAATGAAAAACTGTTTTTT.

There are a few counts of this clonotype. The V and J genes are TRBV11-2 and TRBJ1-2; maybe TRBD1 (5 bases). The germline gives CDR1 SGHAT, CDR2 FQNNGV. V lost 5 bases to trimming and J lost 0 bases, with 10 bases between them. The CDR3 spans 14 residues. In DNA, the CDR3 is TGTGCCAGCAGCCCCCGGGACTCTAACTATGGCTACACCTTC. This codes for CASSPRDSNYGYTF. Full variable domain (rest looked up from reference TRBV11-2 and TRBJ1-2): EAGVAQSPRYKIIEKRQSVAFWCNPISGHATLYWYQQILGQGPKLLIQFQNNGVVDDSQLPKDRFSAERLKGVDSTLKIQPAKLEDSAVYLCASSPRDSNYGYTFGSGTRLTVV.